This TCR beta chain was profiled in a study of CD8 T cells in Susac syndrome. The CDR3 runs to 14 residues. From germline, CDR1 is SGDLS and CDR2 YYNGEE. V gave up 0 bases and J gave up 6 bases, with 9 bases separating them. Reverse transcription used about 0.45 to 1 ug RNA and random hexamers. It was immunoSEQ multiplex PCR that amplified TCR beta CDR3 across 54 Vbeta and 13 Jbeta. Each CDR3 protein is one row after TCRdb ran MiXCR on the immunoSEQ multiplex PCR reads. The sample consists of approximately 150,000 distinct CDR3 sequences, around 95% of them appearing once. Source material: CD4+ T cells from PBMCs. This chain links TRBV9 with TRBJ2-2; the D is unclear. The receptor's source is a human donor with Susac syndrome. The CDR3 sequence: CASSVVSTPGELFF. DNA of the CDR3: TGTGCCAGCAGCGTAGTCTCGACCCCCGGGGAGCTGTTTTTT.